This T cell receptor (beta chain) originates from a study of T cell repertoires in cytomegalovirus infection. In the study overall: CMV infection and matching HLA type were both indicated by public TCR beta signatures. Findings and limits, study-wide: HLA-C-restricted, CMV-specific TCR beta clonotypes were dominant ex vivo. Public TCR beta family frequency separated CMV-and-HLA carriers, including in an independent cohort.

Germline V gene lookup returns CDR1 SGHTA and CDR2 FQGTGA. Trimming cost V 5 bases and J 7 bases, with 12 bases left between them. The CDR3 loop spans 13 amino acids. The sample holds many counts of this clonotype. Its cognate antigen is unknown. A single record per CDR3 protein comes from TCRdb applying MiXCR to the reads. The sample records 490,000 or so distinct CDR3 sequences, roughly 12% being singletons. The chain is built from TRBV7-3 and TRBJ2-1; D is unresolved. This clonotype was sampled from a human donor in good health (CMV status not recorded). Some clones in this sample may be carry-over from other donors' samples. Sequenced material: PBMCs. CDR3 DNA sequence: TGTGCCAGCAGCCCCGCAGGAAAAAATGAGCAGTTCTTC. Translated, it gives CASSPAGKNEQFF.